This T cell receptor (beta chain) originates from a study of blood T cell repertoires in COVID-19. Profiled with immunoSEQ multiplex PCR; TCRdb holds only in-frame clones, not every one. The repertoire includes about 66,000 clones, around three quarters of them detected once, and around 9.6% sits in the top ten. Germline CDR1 MNHEY, CDR2 SVGEGT. The CDR3 loop spans 13 amino acids. J was trimmed by 6 bases and V by 4 bases; bases with no gene match: 3. The chain recombines TRBV6-2 or TRBV6-3 with TRBJ2-7; TRBD2 aligns across 10 bases. The specimen was peripheral blood. This receptor was taken from a human donor in a cohort sampled during active COVID-19. CDR3 DNA: TGTGCCAGCAGTTTTGGGACTAGCGTCGAGCAGTACTTC. The encoded protein is CASSFGTSVEQYF.